The sample holds one count of the clone carrying this TCR beta chain. Per the original data handling: Estimates of nucleated cell counts were drawn from the amplification of reference gene primers. TCRdb keeps only in-frame clones here, not all; method: immunoSEQ multiplex PCR. Clone size and V and J calls were adopted from that table, with D and trimming inferred from the DNA. Of roughly 140,000 clones listed, 80% are singletons. The sample comes from a study of blood T cell repertoires in COVID-19. Study-wide context: The study drew acute and convalescent COVID-19 samples from the United States, Italy and Spain. In each case, the material was cDNA or gDNA derived from T cells, B-cell-depleted T cells, or PBMCs.

The V gene's germline CDR1 is SGHKS and CDR2 YYEKEE (reference sequence). The germline V and J ends were trimmed by 1 base and 11 bases, with 18 bases remaining between them. The CDR3 runs 14 residues. The specimen was peripheral blood. The TCR was taken from a man between 60 and 75 years old with acute or convalescent COVID-19. The chain recombines TRBV5-5 with TRBJ1-1; D is perhaps TRBD1 (5 bases). The CDR3 sequence: CASSLSQGLKGAFF. CDR3 DNA: TGTGCCAGCAGCTTGTCTCAGGGCCTTAAGGGGGCTTTCTTT.